This T cell receptor beta chain emerged from a study of shared clonotypes between healthy human individuals. About the study: Each donor's CD8 memory used one plate, CD8 naive two, each CD4 subset three.

In the CD4+ fraction, cells were divided into CD45RA+ naive and CD45RA-negative memory subsets. V shed 9 bases and J shed 2 bases, with 20 bases lying between them. CDR1 is LNHNV and CDR2 is YYDKDF in the germline V gene (reference sequence). CDR3 length equals 15 residues. Execution of the assay was at deep level. TCRdb's table, derived via immunoSEQ multiplex PCR, lists solely in-frame clones and lacks some. The table lists approximately 1.5 million clones, about 98.5% of them singletons. The TCR sequence derives from a man aged 25 to 40 in good health. The V call is TRBV15, the J call TRBJ2-7, with a weak D call TRBD2 (6 bases). Input material: naive CD4+ T cells sorted from blood. Subset noted: CD45RA+ positively selected. CDR3 loop: CATTPHGSGPYEQYF. As DNA, the CDR3 is TGTGCCACGACCCCACACGGTAGCGGTCCCTACGAGCAGTACTTC.